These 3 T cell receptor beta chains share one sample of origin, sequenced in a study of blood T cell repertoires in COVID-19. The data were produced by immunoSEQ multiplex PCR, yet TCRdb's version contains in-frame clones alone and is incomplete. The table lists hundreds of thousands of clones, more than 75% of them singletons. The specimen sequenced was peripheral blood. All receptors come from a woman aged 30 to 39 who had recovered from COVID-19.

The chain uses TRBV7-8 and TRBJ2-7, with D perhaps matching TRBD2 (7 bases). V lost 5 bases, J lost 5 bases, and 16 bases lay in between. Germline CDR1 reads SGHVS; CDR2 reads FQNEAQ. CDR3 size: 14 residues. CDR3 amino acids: CASSHVRGAHEQYF. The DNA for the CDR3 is TGTGCCAGCAGCCACGTTCGGGGGGCACACGAGCAGTACTTC.

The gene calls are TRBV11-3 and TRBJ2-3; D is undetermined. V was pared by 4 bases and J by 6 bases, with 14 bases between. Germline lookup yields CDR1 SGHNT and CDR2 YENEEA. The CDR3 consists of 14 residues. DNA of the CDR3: TGTGCCAGCAGCTCCCGCGGAGTTTCGGATACGCAGTATTTT. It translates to CASSSRGVSDTQYF.

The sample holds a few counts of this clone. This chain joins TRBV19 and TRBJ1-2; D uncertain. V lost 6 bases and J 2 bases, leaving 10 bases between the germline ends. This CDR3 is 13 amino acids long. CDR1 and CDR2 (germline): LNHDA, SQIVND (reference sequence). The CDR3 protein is CASRGDSNYGYTF. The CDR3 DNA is TGTGCCAGTAGGGGAGATAGCAACTATGGCTACACCTTC.